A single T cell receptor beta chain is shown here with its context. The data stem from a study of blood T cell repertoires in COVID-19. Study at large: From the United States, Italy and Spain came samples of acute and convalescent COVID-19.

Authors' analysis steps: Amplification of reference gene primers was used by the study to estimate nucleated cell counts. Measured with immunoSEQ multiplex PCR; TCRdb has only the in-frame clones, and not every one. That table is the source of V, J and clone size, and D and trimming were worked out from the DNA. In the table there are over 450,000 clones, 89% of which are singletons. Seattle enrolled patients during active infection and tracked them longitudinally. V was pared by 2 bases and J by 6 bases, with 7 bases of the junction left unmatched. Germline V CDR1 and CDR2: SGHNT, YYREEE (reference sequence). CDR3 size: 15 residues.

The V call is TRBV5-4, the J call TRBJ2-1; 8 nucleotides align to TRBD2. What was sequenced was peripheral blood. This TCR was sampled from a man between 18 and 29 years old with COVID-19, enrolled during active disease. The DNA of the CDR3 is TGTGCCAGCAGCTTCAGTGCGGGGGGAGGCAATGAGCAGTTCTTC. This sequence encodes CASSFSAGGGNEQFF. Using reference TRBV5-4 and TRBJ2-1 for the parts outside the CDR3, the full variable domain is ETGVTQSPTHLIKTRGQQVTLRCSSQSGHNTVSWYQQALGQGPQFIFQYYREEENGRGNFPPRFSGLQFPNYSSELNVNALELDDSALYLCASSFSAGGGNEQFFGPGTRLTVL.